This TCR beta chain originates from a study of Graves' ophthalmopathy and Graves' hyperthyroidism (dated by TCRdb to 2016 to 2019). Context from the whole study: Peripheral blood was collected at initial diagnosis, before any treatment. To tell Graves' ophthalmopathy apart from Graves' hyperthyroidism, and to predict which patients would progress to ophthalmopathy, the study relied on TCR beta repertoire signatures. In total, some 130 blood samples were TCR-sequenced: approximately 42 ophthalmopathy, around 75 hyperthyroidism and some 17 hyperthyroidism-to-ophthalmopathy patients. To explore V-J signatures that separate ophthalmopathy from hyperthyroidism, a discovery set of around 97 patients was enrolled, consisting of about 45 with ophthalmopathy and approximately 57 with stable hyperthyroidism. An independent validation cohort comprised about 20 hyperthyroidism patients and 15 to 17 patients who later progressed from hyperthyroidism to ophthalmopathy. In a handful of hyperthyroidism patients, the T-cell repertoire of thyroid tissue was compared with the T-cell repertoire of blood. After sampling, hyperthyroidism patients received methimazole starting at 30 mg daily, and ophthalmopathy patients received high-dose intravenous methylprednisolone. The roughly 94 discovery patients were randomly split 7:3 into training and test sets. The study at large found these results: In validation, the model predicted ophthalmopathy progression with about 71% sensitivity and 72.22% specificity; eleven to twelve predicted patients were CT-confirmed with GO in a median of about 6.1 months. Most of the expanded thyroid clonotypes with a frequency above 0.001 were also detected in blood, and it was suggested that the thyroid immune response may be reflected by blood repertoires. Ophthalmopathy was separated from stable hyperthyroidism by the 13-signature model with more than 85% sensitivity and 81% to 84% specificity in cross-validation and with 80%/75% in the test set. Sample size was not predetermined statistically, and investigators were not blinded to group allocation.

Regarding this clonotype: The antigen this receptor binds is unknown. No much larger clone exists at a distance of one base, and base qualities are not known.

Including cysteine and phenylalanine, the CDR3 has 15 amino acids. Kept here is only the CDR3 DNA, which spans 45 bases and is read in frame from base 1. The trim is 3 bases for V and 4 bases for J, with a gap of 15 bases between the germline ends. Looking up the germline V gene yields CDR1 KGHDR and CDR2 SFDVKD. Hyperthyroidism was defined as stable when no progression to ophthalmopathy occurred within 18 months of follow-up. Patients with hyperthyroidism were aged 18 to 65 years, had been newly diagnosed, and had a disease duration of less than 2 months. Patients with other autoimmune diseases, uncontrolled infections, pregnancy or lactation were excluded. Clinical symptoms, serum thyroxine, TRAb, thyroid ultrasound and orbital computed tomography were used for diagnosis. PBMCs were isolated from 7.5 to 10 ml of fresh peripheral blood by Ficoll-Paque density gradient centrifugation. Total RNA was extracted with Trizol reagent and quality-checked on an Agilent 2100 Bioanalyzer.

For repertoire sequencing, TCR beta CDR3 regions were amplified from RNA transcripts. HTBI primers and the Qiagen OneStep RT-PCR kit were used in a first-round RT-PCR, which was followed by a second-round multiplex PCR, size selection and purification. Sequencing of the libraries was carried out on an Illumina HiSeq2000 in paired-end mode with 100 bp reads. Concerning the study's data processing: SOAPnuke was used to process the reads, throwing out any read that had adapters, had uncalled bases, had a mean Phred below 15, or lacked an exact constant-primer or identifier match. COPE v1.2.5 was used to merge the high-quality paired reads. Unique nucleotide sequences were defined as clonotypes and aligned to IMGT TRB V, D and J references using MiTCR v1.1. The analysis was limited to V-J combinations with a frequency above 0.0001, which together covered more than 99% of repertoires. For each V-J combination, a TCR clonal expansion and chaos score was defined as the ratio of F50 clonal expansion to chaos observed in the TCRdist matrix. Welch's t-statistics and random forest were used to reduce features to some 13 V-J combinations, which were fed into a naive Bayes classifier. The similarity between thyroid and blood repertoires was quantified using the Morisita-Horn index. In-frame beta chains were kept once TCRdb had trimmed the public reads at Q25 with fastp and called clones with MiXCR. CDR3 protein sequences are deduplicated, and each keeps its most common genes and DNA. These V and J calls originate from TCRdb's pipeline instead of the authors' own analysis. The sample profile shows about 400,000 distinct CDR3 sequences; approximately 15% of them were found once. Roughly 7% of the sample is held by the ten biggest clonotypes.

The source of this sequence is a young woman with stable Graves' hyperthyroidism. Donor details come from another sample of the same person, matched by shared clones. The chain is encoded by TRBV24-1 joined to TRBJ2-7, and the D gene may be TRBD2, 5 bases matching. The sample consisted of peripheral blood. The CDR3 protein is CATSDPSSSLYEQYF. The DNA is as follows: TGTGCCACCAGTGATCCTAGCAGTTCTCTTTACGAGCAGTACTTC.